Listed below are T cell receptor beta chains from one sample, sequenced in a study of cytomegalovirus exposure and HLA in healthy donors. Using immunoSEQ multiplex PCR, the repertoire was profiled, and TCRdb retains in-frame clones only, with some absent. The profile shows around 160,000 clones, nearly 80% of them singletons. The sample comprised PBMCs. Every receptor here comes from a man aged 40-49 years in good health and CMV-seropositive. Each CDR3 is given with its conserved first and last residue. A D gene is named only where the DNA matches it firmly. Expanded clones get a size class; other rows say once, few or many, or leave the size out.

d_call clone_size j_call v_call cdr3_aa cdr3_nt
TRBD1 few TRBJ2-3 TRBV11-2 CASSLRGRNTDTQYF TGTGCCAGCAGCTTAAGGGGGCGGAACACAGATACGCAGTATTTT
TRBD2 . TRBJ2-2 TRBV19 CASSTGLAGSGELFF TGTGCCAGTAGTACGGGACTAGCGGGCTCTGGGGAGCTGTTTTTT
TRBD1 . TRBJ2-2 TRBV7-6 CASSLNVWDRGPTGELFF TGTGCCAGCAGCTTAAATGTATGGGACAGGGGGCCGACCGGGGAGCTGTTTTTT
TRBD1 few TRBJ2-2 TRBV28 CASSPSHGTGGITGELFF TGTGCCAGCAGTCCCTCACACGGGACAGGGGGCATCACCGGGGAGCTGTTTTTT
. . TRBJ2-7 TRBV5-4 CASSSQGSYEQYF TGTGCCAGCAGCTCCCAGGGGTCCTACGAGCAGTACTTC
. . TRBJ2-2 TRBV10-1 CASGGQHTGELFF TGCGCCAGCGGAGGACAGCACACCGGGGAGCTGTTTTTT
. . TRBJ1-5 TRBV10-2 CASRSQGSNQPQHF TGCGCCAGCAGGTCTCAGGGAAGCAATCAGCCCCAGCATTTT
TRBD2 . TRBJ2-5 TRBV28 CASSRLAGGPQETQYF TGTGCCAGCAGCAGACTAGCGGGAGGGCCCCAAGAGACCCAGTACTTC
TRBD1 . TRBJ1-5 TRBV4-3 CASSPAGGQPQHF TGCGCCAGCAGCCCCGCAGGGGGTCAGCCCCAGCATTTT
. . TRBJ1-5 TRBV13 CASSLGRGSYISNQPQHF TGTGCCAGCAGCTTAGGCCGGGGGAGCTATATTAGCAATCAGCCCCAGCATTTT
. . TRBJ2-5 TRBV11-2 CASSLAGRAKTQYF TGTGCCAGCAGCTTAGCTGGCAGGGCAAAGACCCAGTACTTC
TRBD1 once TRBJ1-4 TRBV6-5 CASSTTGTNEKLFF TGTGCCAGCAGTACGACAGGGACTAATGAAAAACTGTTTTTT
. . TRBJ2-3 TRBV19 CASSIDGRQGDTQYF TGTGCCAGTAGTATAGACGGCCGGCAGGGAGATACGCAGTATTTT
. few TRBJ1-5 TRBV19 CASSITSEIYSNQPQHF TGTGCCAGTAGTATAACGTCCGAGATTTATAGCAATCAGCCCCAGCATTTT
. few TRBJ1-1 TRBV4-1 CASSQDMRSEAAFF TGCGCCAGCAGCCAAGATATGAGGTCGGAGGCAGCTTTCTTT
TRBD1 . TRBJ1-1 TRBV2 CASSDLGQGWSEAFF TGTGCCAGCAGTGATTTGGGACAGGGGTGGTCGGAAGCTTTCTTT
TRBD1 . TRBJ2-3 TRBV6-5 CASRQGQHTQYF TGTGCCAGCAGGCAGGGACAGCATACGCAGTATTTT
TRBD1 . TRBJ2-7 TRBV28 CASTPTGTDYEQYF TGTGCCAGCACCCCCACCGGGACAGACTACGAGCAGTACTTC
. few TRBJ2-7 TRBV7-6 CASSSTLSGSDEQYF TGTGCCAGCAGCTCCACCCTTAGCGGATCCGACGAGCAGTACTTC
. . TRBJ1-5 TRBV29-1 CSVWEFDQPQHF TGCAGCGTTTGGGAGTTCGATCAGCCCCAGCATTTT
TRBD2 few TRBJ2-7 TRBV11-2 CASSPRTSDYEQYF TGTGCCAGCAGCCCCCGGACTAGCGACTACGAGCAGTACTTC
. . TRBJ2-7 TRBV28 CASSIRGRYEQYF TGTGCCAGCAGTATCAGGGGGAGGTACGAGCAGTACTTC
. . TRBJ2-7 TRBV5-6 CASSWDSAYEQYF TGTGCCAGCAGCTGGGACTCGGCCTACGAGCAGTACTTC
TRBD2 . TRBJ2-5 TRBV9 CASSARLSGREETQYF TGTGCCAGCAGCGCACGTCTCAGCGGGAGGGAAGAGACCCAGTACTTC
TRBD2 . TRBJ2-1 TRBV5-1 CASSPGTTANNEQFF TGCGCCAGCAGCCCCGGGACTACGGCGAACAATGAGCAGTTCTTC
. . TRBJ2-2 TRBV19 CASSNLQMNTGELFF TGTGCCAGTAGTAACCTACAGATGAACACCGGGGAGCTGTTTTTT
TRBD1 . TRBJ1-2 TRBV5-8 CASSSTYARQGDSNYGYTF TGTGCCAGCAGCTCCACCTACGCCCGACAGGGGGACTCTAACTATGGCTACACCTTC
TRBD2 . TRBJ2-3 TRBV29-1 CSVERVAGFTDTQYF TGCAGCGTTGAAAGGGTAGCGGGCTTCACAGATACGCAGTATTTT
. . TRBJ1-3 TRBV14 CASNLAGVSGNTIYF TGTGCCAGCAACCTGGCAGGGGTCTCTGGAAACACCATATATTTT
TRBD1 few TRBJ1-2 TRBV10-3 CAISEGTGGAFFGGYTF TGTGCCATCAGTGAGGGGACAGGGGGCGCTTTTTTCGGTGGCTACACCTTC
. . TRBJ1-4 TRBV7-9 CASSASIATNEKLFF TGTGCCAGCAGCGCGAGTATTGCAACTAATGAAAAACTGTTTTTT
. . TRBJ2-7 TRBV2 CASSYTRDEQYF TGTGCCAGCAGTTATACTAGGGACGAGCAGTACTTC
TRBD2 . TRBJ2-3 TRBV7-9 CSSTPAGSLGSAQYF TGTTCCAGCACCCCAGCGGGATCCCTCGGGTCGGCGCAGTATTTT
. . TRBJ1-2 TRBV7-2 CASRGAWGNGYTF TGTGCCAGCAGGGGGGCGTGGGGAAACGGCTACACCTTC
. . TRBJ1-5 TRBV30 CAWSVRGAPQHF TGTGCCTGGAGTGTACGTGGGGCGCCCCAGCATTTT
. . TRBJ1-5 TRBV6-1 CASSATGQFQPQHF TGTGCCAGCAGTGCAACAGGGCAGTTTCAGCCCCAGCATTTT
TRBD2 . TRBJ2-1 TRBV7-6 CASSFGTSVTDEQFF TGTGCCAGCAGCTTTGGGACTAGCGTCACGGATGAGCAGTTCTTC
TRBD2 . TRBJ2-3 TRBV5-1 CASSLAVSRGRSTDTQYF TGCGCCAGCAGCTTGGCCGTGAGTCGCGGGAGATCCACAGATACGCAGTATTTT
. . TRBJ2-5 TRBV9 CASSVAVRETQYF TGTGCCAGCAGCGTAGCGGTGAGGGAGACCCAGTACTTC
TRBD2 . TRBJ2-5 TRBV7-9 CASRSAGAGEQYF TGTGCCAGCAGGTCAGCGGGGGCAGGGGAGCAGTACTTC
. . TRBJ2-7 TRBV5-4 CASSLGEKRNEQYF TGTGCCAGCAGCTTGGGGGAGAAGAGAAACGAGCAGTACTTC
. . TRBJ2-5 TRBV28 CASSSSAGTQYF TGTGCCAGCAGTTCTAGCGCCGGGACCCAGTACTTC
. . TRBJ2-7 TRBV28 CASSLNPAAGTYEQYF TGTGCCAGCAGTTTAAACCCGGCTGCAGGCACCTACGAGCAGTACTTC
. . TRBJ2-5 TRBV25-1 CASSGWEQETQYF TGTGCCAGCAGTGGCTGGGAGCAAGAGACCCAGTACTTC
TRBD2 . TRBJ2-1 TRBV9 CASSVARSSGSNEQFF TGTGCCAGCAGCGTAGCTCGGTCTAGCGGGAGTAATGAGCAGTTCTTC